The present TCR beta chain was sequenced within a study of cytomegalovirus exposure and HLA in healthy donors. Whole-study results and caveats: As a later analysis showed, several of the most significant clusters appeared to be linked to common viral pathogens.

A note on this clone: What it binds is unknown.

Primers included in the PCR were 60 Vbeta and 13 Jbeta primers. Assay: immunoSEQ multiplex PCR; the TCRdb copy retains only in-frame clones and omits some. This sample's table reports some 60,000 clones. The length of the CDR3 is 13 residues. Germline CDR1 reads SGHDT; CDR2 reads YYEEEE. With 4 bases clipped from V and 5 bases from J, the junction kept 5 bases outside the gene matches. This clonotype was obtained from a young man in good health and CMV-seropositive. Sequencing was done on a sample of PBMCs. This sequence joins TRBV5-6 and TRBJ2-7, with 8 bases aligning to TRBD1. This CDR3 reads CASSRTGPNEQYF. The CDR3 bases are TGTGCCAGCAGCCGGACAGGGCCCAACGAGCAGTACTTC.